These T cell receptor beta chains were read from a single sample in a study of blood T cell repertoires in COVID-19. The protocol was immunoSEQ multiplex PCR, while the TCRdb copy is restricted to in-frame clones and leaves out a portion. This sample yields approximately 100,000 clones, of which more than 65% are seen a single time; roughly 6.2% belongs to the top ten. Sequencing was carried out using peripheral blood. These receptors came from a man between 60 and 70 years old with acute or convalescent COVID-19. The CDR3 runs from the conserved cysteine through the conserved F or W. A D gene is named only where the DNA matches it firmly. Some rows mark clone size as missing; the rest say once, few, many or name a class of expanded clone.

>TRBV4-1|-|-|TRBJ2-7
CASSQPTGSYEQYF
TGCGCCAGCAGCCAGCCGACAGGATCCTACGAGCAGTACTTC
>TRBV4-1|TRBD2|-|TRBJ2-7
CASSDWTSGAYEQYF
TGCGCCAGCAGCGATTGGACTAGCGGGGCCTACGAGCAGTACTTC
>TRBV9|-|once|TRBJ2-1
CASTPRQVNNEQFF
TGTGCCAGCACCCCCAGACAGGTGAACAATGAGCAGTTCTTC
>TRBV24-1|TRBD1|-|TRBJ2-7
CATSDSQGRSRGPYEQYF
TGTGCCACCAGTGATTCCCAGGGGCGGTCTAGGGGGCCCTACGAGCAGTACTTC
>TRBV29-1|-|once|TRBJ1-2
CSVVRQSNYGYTF
TGCAGCGTTGTCCGACAGAGTAACTATGGCTACACCTTC
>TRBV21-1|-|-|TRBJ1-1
CASVRDRGTEAFF
TGTGCCAGCGTCCGGGACAGGGGGACTGAAGCTTTCTTT
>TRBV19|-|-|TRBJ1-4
CASERGEKLFF
TGTGCCAGTGAACGGGGGGAAAAACTGTTTTTT
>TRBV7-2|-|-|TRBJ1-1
CASSPPGRVNTEAFF
TGTGCCAGCAGTCCCCCCGGGAGGGTTAACACTGAAGCTTTCTTT
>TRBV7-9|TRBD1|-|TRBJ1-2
CASSPGQGDGYTF
TGTGCCAGCAGCCCGGGACAGGGCGATGGCTACACCTTC
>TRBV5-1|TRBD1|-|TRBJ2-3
CASSHVWGQGDTDTQYF
TGCGCCAGCAGCCACGTGTGGGGACAGGGGGACACAGATACGCAGTATTTT
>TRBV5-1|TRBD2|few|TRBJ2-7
CASSLAPSGAYEQYF
TGCGCCAGCAGCTTGGCGCCTAGCGGGGCCTACGAGCAGTACTTC
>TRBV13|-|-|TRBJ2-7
CASSFRGEQYF
TGTGCCAGCAGCTTCAGAGGGGAGCAGTACTTC
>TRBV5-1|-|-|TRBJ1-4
CASSPERGTNEKLFF
TGCGCCAGCAGCCCGGAAAGGGGGACCAATGAAAAACTGTTTTTT
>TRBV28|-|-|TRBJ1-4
CASSLGQIGTNEKLFF
TGTGCCAGCAGTTTAGGACAGATCGGGACTAATGAAAAACTGTTTTTT
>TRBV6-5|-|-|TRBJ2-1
CASSSSQNEQFF
TGTGCCAGCAGTTCCTCCCAAAATGAGCAGTTCTTC
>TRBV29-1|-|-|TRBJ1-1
CSVVPSQGNRGAFF
TGCAGCGTAGTGCCTTCACAGGGCAATCGCGGAGCTTTCTTT
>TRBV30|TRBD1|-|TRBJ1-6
CAWSVNARDRGTYNSPLHF
TGTGCCTGGAGTGTAAACGCCCGGGACAGGGGTACCTATAATTCACCCCTCCACTTT
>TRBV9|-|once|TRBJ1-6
CASSVGRINSPLHF
TGTGCCAGCAGCGTAGGGCGGATAAATTCACCCCTCCACTTT
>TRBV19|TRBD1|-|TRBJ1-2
CASRAQGQLLNYGYTF
TGTGCCAGTAGGGCACAGGGGCAACTTCTTAACTATGGCTACACCTTC
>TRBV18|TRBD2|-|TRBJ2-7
CASSPRGPTSGLTYEQYF
TGTGCCAGCTCACCACGGGGGCCGACTAGCGGGTTAACCTACGAGCAGTACTTC
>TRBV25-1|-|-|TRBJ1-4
CASSEYKGLGEKLFF
TGTGCCAGCAGTGAATACAAGGGGCTGGGTGAAAAACTGTTTTTT
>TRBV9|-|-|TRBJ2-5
CASSPGVLAVQETQYF
TGTGCCAGCAGCCCAGGGGTCCTAGCGGTCCAAGAGACCCAGTACTTC
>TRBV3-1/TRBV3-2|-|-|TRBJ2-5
CASSQEWRETQYF
TGTGCCAGCAGCCAAGAATGGAGGGAGACCCAGTACTTC
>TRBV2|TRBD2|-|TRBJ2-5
CASRGTSGAPVKETQYF
TGTGCCAGCAGGGGGACTAGCGGGGCGCCGGTAAAAGAGACCCAGTACTTC
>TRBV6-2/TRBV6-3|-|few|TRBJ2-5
CASSYSILPRAQETQYF
TGTGCCAGCAGTTACTCGATCCTGCCCAGGGCCCAAGAGACCCAGTACTTC
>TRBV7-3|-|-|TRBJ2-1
CASSLYRTKGYNEQFF
TGTGCCAGCAGCTTATATCGGACAAAGGGGTACAATGAGCAGTTCTTC
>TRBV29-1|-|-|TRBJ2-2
CSVSYWADTGELFF
TGCAGTGTTAGTTATTGGGCCGACACCGGGGAGCTGTTTTTT
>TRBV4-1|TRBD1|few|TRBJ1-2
CASSQPDREGYGYTF
TGCGCCAGCAGCCAACCGGACAGGGAGGGGTATGGCTACACCTTC
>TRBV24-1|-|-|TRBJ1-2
CATSDSYYGYTF
TGTGCCACCAGTGATTCGTATTATGGCTACACCTTC
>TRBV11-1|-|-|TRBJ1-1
CASSLGYRVPEAFF
TGTGCCAGCAGCTTAGGGTACAGGGTGCCTGAAGCTTTCTTT
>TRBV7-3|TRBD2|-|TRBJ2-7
CASSLNAGGYEQYF
TGTGCCAGCAGCTTAAATGCGGGGGGCTACGAGCAGTACTTC
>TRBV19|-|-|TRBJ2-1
CASSMTGTSSYNEQFF
TGTGCCAGTAGTATGACAGGTACGAGCTCCTACAATGAGCAGTTCTTC
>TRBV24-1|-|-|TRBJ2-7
CATSDSGTLLEQYF
TGTGCCACCAGTGATTCCGGGACACTTTTAGAGCAGTACTTC
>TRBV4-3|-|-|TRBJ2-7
CASSLKRDTDYEQYF
TGCGCCAGCAGCCTGAAACGGGACACGGACTACGAGCAGTACTTC
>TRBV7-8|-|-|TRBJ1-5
CASSRWTDQPQHF
TGTGCCAGCAGCCGGTGGACAGATCAGCCCCAGCATTTT
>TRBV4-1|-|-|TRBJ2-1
CASRRTGYNEQFF
TGCGCCAGCAGGCGGACTGGGTACAATGAGCAGTTCTTC
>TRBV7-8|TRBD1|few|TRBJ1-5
CASSLDRTGVYSNQPQHF
TGTGCCAGCAGCTTAGACAGGACAGGGGTATATAGCAATCAGCCCCAGCATTTT
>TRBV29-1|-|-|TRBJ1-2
CSVPGGSYGYTF
TGCAGCGTCCCGGGTGGGAGCTATGGCTACACCTTC
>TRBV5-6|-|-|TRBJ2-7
CASSLARRGALSEQYF
TGTGCCAGCAGCTTGGCCAGACGGGGGGCGCTTTCCGAGCAGTACTTC
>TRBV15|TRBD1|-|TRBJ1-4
CATSRVTGGTEKLFF
TGTGCCACCAGCAGGGTCACAGGGGGCACTGAAAAACTGTTTTTT
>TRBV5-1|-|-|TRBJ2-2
CASSLNSNTGELFF
TGCGCCAGCAGCTTGAACAGTAACACCGGGGAGCTGTTTTTT
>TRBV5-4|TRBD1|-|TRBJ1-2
CASSSGQAANYGYTF
TGTGCCAGCAGCTCGGGACAGGCAGCTAACTATGGCTACACCTTC
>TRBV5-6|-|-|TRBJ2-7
CASSLGSTYEQYF
TGTGCCAGCAGCCTGGGGTCTACCTACGAGCAGTACTTC
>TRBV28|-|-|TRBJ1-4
CASSPGAAERRDEKLFF
TGTGCCAGCAGCCCCGGGGCGGCCGAGCGGAGGGATGAAAAACTGTTTTTT
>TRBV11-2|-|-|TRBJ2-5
CASSFSNTGWETQYF
TGTGCCAGCAGCTTCAGCAATACAGGGTGGGAGACCCAGTACTTC
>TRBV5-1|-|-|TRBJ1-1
CASMGGTEAFF
TGCGCCAGCATGGGGGGCACTGAAGCTTTCTTT
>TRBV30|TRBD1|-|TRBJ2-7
CAWRSPGQGFEQYF
TGTGCCTGGAGGTCCCCGGGACAGGGGTTCGAGCAGTACTTC
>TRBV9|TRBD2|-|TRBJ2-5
CASSFRTSGATETQYF
TGTGCCAGCAGCTTCCGGACTAGCGGGGCCACAGAGACCCAGTACTTC
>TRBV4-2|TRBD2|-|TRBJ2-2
CASSQELILAGGPGELFF
TGTGCCAGCAGCCAAGAATTGATTCTAGCGGGGGGCCCCGGGGAGCTGTTTTTT
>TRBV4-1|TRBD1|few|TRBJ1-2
CASSRSGTGHYGYTF
TGCGCCAGCAGCCGTTCGGGGACAGGGCACTATGGCTACACCTTC
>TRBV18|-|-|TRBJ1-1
CASSPQGNTEAFF
TGTGCCAGCTCTCCCCAGGGGAACACTGAAGCTTTCTTT
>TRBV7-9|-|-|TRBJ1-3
CASANSRGMSRGNTIYF
TGTGCCAGCGCCAATTCCAGGGGTATGTCGCGAGGAAACACCATATATTTT
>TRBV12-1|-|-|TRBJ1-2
CASSFVFLHGPVFHGYTF
TGTGCCAGCAGCTTTGTTTTTCTCCATGGGCCAGTCTTCCATGGCTACACCTTC